This record concerns one T cell receptor beta chain sequence. The data belong to a study of blood T cells in healthy people across ages. Turning to the study itself: About one barcoded beta molecule per two T cells was the capture yield of template switching.

Germline V gene data show CDR1 as KGHDR and CDR2 as SFDVKD. The J segment lost 3 bases and the V segment lost 3 bases, leaving 2 bases of the junction unmatched. There are 15 residues in the CDR3. Primers used in a second PCR of about 7 to 12 cycles were a sample-barcoded 5' primer and a J-beta primer mix. TCRdb fed the 5' RACE reads into MiXCR, producing one record per CDR3 protein. The repertoire holds about 1.8 million distinct CDR3 sequences, with 40% to 55% as singletons. V usage is TRBV24-1 and J usage is TRBJ2-1; 9 nucleotides agree with TRBD2. The source material was blood. The TCR was taken from a woman aged 40 to 55 in good health. CDR3 DNA: TGTGCCACCAGTGATGCTAGCGGGGACTACAATGAGCAGTTCTTC. Its translation is CATSDASGDYNEQFF.